The source of this T cell receptor beta chain is a study of PD-1 blockade in classical Hodgkin lymphoma (dated by TCRdb to about 2020). Background on the whole study: Nivolumab dosing was 3 mg/kg intravenously every 2 weeks, continuing until either disease progression or unacceptable toxicity. A peripheral blood immune signature of response to PD-1 blockade in classical Hodgkin lymphoma was defined using TCR beta sequencing and CyTOF. Results the study describes overall, beyond this receptor: Baseline TCR diversity was reported as lower in newly diagnosed patients than in healthy donors, and lower still in relapsed/refractory patients. Trial patients achieving complete response had baseline diversity similar to newly diagnosed patients, whereas partial responders and progressors had significantly lower diversity. A significant rise by C4D1 was seen in CD4+ but not CD8+ TCR diversity (p=0.0027 vs p=0.16), with the rise being most apparent in complete responders (p=0.02). Lower diversity was seen in patients whose nivolumab began less than 1 year after ASCT, and these patients were left out of later analyses so that immune reconstitution would not confound the results. The study was restricted to a single clinical trial cohort, and the causes of repertoire differences, possibly disease activity or prior therapy, were left undefined.

What this sample's time point label stands for: cycle 2 day 1 (C2D1) of nivolumab. Every trial patient had relapsed after autologous stem cell transplantation, and cohorts A, B and C differed in prior brentuximab vedotin exposure. A total of 50 to 70 patients with relapsed/refractory classical Hodgkin lymphoma made up the trial cohort, and each patient's best overall response was complete response, partial response or progressive disease. Single-agent nivolumab was administered to trial patients in the multi-cohort phase II CheckMate 205 trial. An independent review committee assessed best overall response using the 2007 International Working Group response criteria. PBMCs from the trial were collected at three points: immediately before nivolumab initiation (C1D1), and during therapy at cycle 2 day 1 and cycle 4 day 1. After peripheral blood was drawn into 8 mL Vacutainer Cell Preparation Tubes, PBMCs were isolated by centrifugation and then cryopreserved.

Genomic DNA was extracted with the Qiagen DNeasy kit from unsorted PBMCs and from negatively selected CD4+ and CD8+ fractions. TCR beta CDR3 regions were amplified by immunoSEQ multiplex PCR using primers annealing to V and J segments. Amplification bias was minimized using a synthetic immune receptor repertoire, and residual bias was removed computationally after sequencing. The study's own analysis went as follows. Custom Python scripts were used to quantify repertoire diversity as the Shannon entropy index. Unsorted, CD4+ and CD8+ repertoires were examined separately, except in combined analyses, for which CD4+ and CD8+ sequences were merged in silico. A clone counted as expanded when the clone's frequency after treatment rose at least 2-fold relative to C1D1, and clones undetected at baseline were given a pseudocount of 0.5. Clones with 0 or 1 copy at C1D1 were defined as singleton clones, while clones with 2 or more copies were defined as non-singleton clones. Clones expanded in unsorted samples were labelled as CD4+, CD8+ or unknown by matching protein sequences in sorted samples from the same patient. Diversity changes from C1D1 to C4D1 were tested in paired samples using Wilcoxon tests. Not all clones reach the TCRdb copy of this immuneACCESS table, which keeps in-frame sequences only. Checked studies attribute under half of the gap to unresolved V genes and leave the rest unexplained. The V and J calls and the clone size are those of that table, but D and trimming were determined from the DNA. The sample table contains about 40,000 clones; only one count was recorded for approximately 70% of them. Clones ranked in the top ten supply roughly 15% of the sample.

As regards this clone: Its antigen specificity is not known. Base qualities were left out, and no much larger clone turns up one base away.

The source is a human donor with classical Hodgkin lymphoma. This specimen was peripheral blood mononuclear cells (PBMCs), taken before the second cycle of nivolumab.

The nucleotides are TGTGCCAGCAGCCTACGCGGGCCCCTCTCCGGGGGTACGCAGTATTTT. Its protein product is CASSLRGPLSGGTQYF. The V and J genes are TRBV7-3 and TRBJ2-3; perhaps TRBD2 is the D gene, with 6 bases matching. The CDR3, from cysteine to phenylalanine, totals 16 residues. The sequence is cut down to CDR3 DNA, 48 bases in frame from base 1. V loses 5 bases of germline sequence and J loses 8 bases, and the interval between the two ends is 23 bases. For CDR1 and CDR2, the germline V gene lists SGHTA and FQGTGA.